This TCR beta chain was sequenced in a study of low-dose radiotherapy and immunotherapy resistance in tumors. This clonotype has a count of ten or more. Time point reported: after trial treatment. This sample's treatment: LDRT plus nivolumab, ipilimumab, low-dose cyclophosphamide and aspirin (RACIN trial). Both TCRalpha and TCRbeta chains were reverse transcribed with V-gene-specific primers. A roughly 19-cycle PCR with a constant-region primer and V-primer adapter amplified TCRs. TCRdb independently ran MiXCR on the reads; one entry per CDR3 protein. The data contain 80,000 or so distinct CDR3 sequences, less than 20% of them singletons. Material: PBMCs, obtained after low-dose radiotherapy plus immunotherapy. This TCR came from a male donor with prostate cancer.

The CDR3 DNA is TGTGCCAGCAGCTTACATGACGGACTTCAAGAGACCCAGTACTTC. Amino acids: CASSLHDGLQETQYF. The V call is TRBV11-2, the J call TRBJ2-5; a possible D gene is TRBD2 (5 bases). Germline V gene sequence: CDR1 SGHAT, CDR2 FQNNGV. With 2 bases removed from V and 2 bases from J, the gap between germline ends came to 12 bases. The CDR3 totals 15 residues. The variable domain in full, with the rest retrieved from reference TRBV11-2 and TRBJ2-5, is EAGVAQSPRYKIIEKRQSVAFWCNPISGHATLYWYQQILGQGPKLLIQFQNNGVVDDSQLPKDRFSAERLKGVDSTLKIQPAKLEDSAVYLCASSLHDGLQETQYFGPGTRLLVL.